Shown below are 22 T cell receptor beta chains from a single sample sequenced in a study of blood T cell repertoires in COVID-19. Repertoires were generated with immunoSEQ multiplex PCR, while TCRdb's copy carries only in-frame clones and drops some. In the table there are about 9,600 clones, roughly 87% of which are singletons. Sequenced material: peripheral blood. The receptors here all came from a human donor in a cohort sampled during active COVID-19.

The V and J genes are TRBV5-1 and TRBJ2-5; TRBD2 matches at 9 bases. The germline gives CDR1 SGHRS, CDR2 YFSETQ. After removal of 0 bases from V and 3 bases from J, the junction contained 6 bases not matched to a gene. The CDR3 contains 16 residues. CDR3 sequence reads: CASSLGSGGSEETQYF. The CDR3 DNA reads TGCGCCAGCAGCTTGGGGAGCGGGGGGTCCGAAGAGACCCAGTACTTC. The full variable domain, its missing parts supplied by reference TRBV5-1 and TRBJ2-5, is KAGVTQTPRYLIKTRGQQVTLSCSPISGHRSVSWYQQTPGQGLQFLFEYFSETQRNKGNFPGRFSGRQFSNSRSEMNVSTLELGDSALYLCASSLGSGGSEETQYFGPGTRLLVL.

The genes are TRBV18 and TRBJ2-3; tentative D call: TRBD1 (6 bases). Germline CDR1 and CDR2: KGHSH and LQKENI. The CDR3 is 13 residues long. V gave up 1 base and J gave up 5 bases, with 7 bases separating them. In nucleotides, the CDR3 is TGTGCCAGCTCACCACAGACAGGAGATACGCAGTATTTT. It is translated as CASSPQTGDTQYF.

This clone occurred a few times. The chain links TRBV19 to TRBJ1-2, with 10 bases matching TRBD1. Germline V gives CDR1 LNHDA, CDR2 SQIVND (reference sequence). The CDR3 is 15 amino acids. V shed 5 bases and J 7 bases; nucleotides not matched to a gene: 10. The CDR3 coding sequence is TGTGCCAGTAGTCCGGCGGACAGGGGGGGTGGTGGCTACACCTTC. It encodes CASSPADRGGGGYTF.

On this clone: One end of the junction varies from germline; a read error may be responsible. The chain couples TRBV12-3 or TRBV12-4 to TRBJ1-5, with a weak D call TRBD1 (6 bases). The CDR3 runs 13 residues. The DNA for the CDR3 is TGTGCCAGCAGTTTCGGGGACAATAAGCCCCAGCATTTT. This sequence encodes CASSFGDNKPQHF.

This clone was observed a handful of times. This chain links TRBV4-1 with TRBJ2-7, with D possibly matching TRBD2 (5 bases). V was clipped by 1 base and J by 2 bases, with 12 bases between them. The CDR3 is 15 residues long. The V gene's germline CDR1 is MGHRA and CDR2 YSYEKL. Here the CDR3 DNA reads TGCGCCAGCAGCCAAGGGCCGGGGTTTGCCTACGAGCAGTACTTC. Its translation: CASSQGPGFAYEQYF.

V gene TRBV6-2 or TRBV6-3 combines with J gene TRBJ2-2; TRBD1 might be the D (7 bases). The CDR3 has 17 residues. The V end was cut by 5 bases, the J end by 5 bases, with 21 bases between. Germline V CDR1 and CDR2: MNHEY, SVGEGT. CDR3 sequence reads: CASSTSEYRGGTGELFF. In DNA, the CDR3 is TGTGCCAGCAGTACTTCAGAGTACAGGGGAGGTACCGGGGAGCTGTTTTTT.

This chain links TRBV9 with TRBJ2-1; possibly TRBD2 for D (7 bases). Trimming took off 2 bases at V and 9 bases at J, with 18 bases between the two ends. The CDR3 has 15 amino acids. Germline V CDR1 and CDR2: SGDLS, YYNGEE. As DNA, the CDR3 is TGTGCCAGCAGCGTCTCAGGGGACTACATGTCTGAGCAGTTCTTC. This sequence encodes CASSVSGDYMSEQFF.

The V gene is TRBV19, the J gene TRBJ1-2; 7 positions agree with TRBD1. This CDR3 region has 13 residues. V lost 6 bases, J lost 3 bases, and 4 bases stayed unmatched. CDR1 and CDR2 from the germline V gene are LNHDA and SQIVND (reference sequence). CDR3 residues: CASSLQGDYGYTF. The CDR3 DNA reads TGTGCCAGTAGCCTTCAGGGGGACTATGGCTACACCTTC.

The chain joins TRBV2 to TRBJ1-4; no clear D. The V end lost 6 bases, the J end lost 6 bases, and 5 bases lay between the germline ends. The CDR3 sequence is 11 residues long. Germline loops: CDR1 SNHLY, CDR2 FYNNEI. The chain's CDR3 is CASSRDEKLFF. CDR3 nucleotides: TGTGCCAGCAGCCGCGATGAAAAACTGTTTTTT.

Turning to this clone: This sample includes further DNA sequences coding for the same CDR3. The chain uses TRBV5-1 and TRBJ2-1, with 9 bases matching TRBD2. This CDR3 has 16 amino acids. The germline gives CDR1 SGHRS, CDR2 YFSETQ. The trim removed 0 bases at V and 8 bases at J, leaving 9 bases unmatched. The CDR3 spells CASSLGVRGGGDEQFF. The CDR3 nucleotides read TGCGCCAGCAGCTTGGGTGTGCGGGGGGGCGGTGATGAGCAGTTCTTC.

The J gene is TRBJ2-1, the V gene TRBV10-1; 8 nucleotides match TRBD2. V was clipped by 2 bases and J by 3 bases; unmatched bases: 3. Germline V gives CDR1 WNHNN, CDR2 SYGVQD (reference sequence). CDR3 length: 15 residues. CDR3 loop: CASSERGGLYNEQFF. CDR3 DNA: TGCGCCAGCAGTGAGCGGGGGGGCCTCTACAATGAGCAGTTCTTC.

The V call is TRBV7-9, the J call TRBJ2-5; 7 nucleotides match TRBD2. The ends lost 2 bases at V and 4 bases at J; junction bases unmatched: 7. CDR3 length: 15 residues. Germline V lookup: CDR1 SEHNR, CDR2 FQNEAQ (reference sequence). CDR3 DNA sequence: TGTGCCAGCAGCTTACGGGGGGATTTTGGAGAGACCCAGTACTTC. Its protein product is CASSLRGDFGETQYF.

The rearrangement joins TRBV7-9 to TRBJ1-2; TRBD1 matches at 8 bases. Germline assignment: CDR1 SEHNR and CDR2 FQNEAQ (reference sequence). The J segment lost 2 bases and the V segment lost 5 bases, leaving 7 bases of the junction unmatched. The CDR3 has 15 residues. In DNA, the CDR3 is TGTGCCAGCAGCCCTGGACAGGGCGAGAACTATGGCTACACCTTC. This gives the protein CASSPGQGENYGYTF.

The rearrangement links TRBV3-1 (or the pseudogene TRBV3-2) to TRBJ1-5; maybe TRBD1 (5 bases). Between the trimmed V and J ends, which lost 4 bases and 5 bases, there was a span of 9 bases. CDR1 LGHDT and CDR2 YNNKEL come from the germline V gene (reference sequence). The CDR3 consists of 13 residues. The CDR3 DNA sequence: TGTGCCAGCAGCCTCCAAGGGGATCAGCCCCAGCATTTT. It specifies CASSLQGDQPQHF.

The V and J genes are TRBV7-8 and TRBJ2-2; no reliable D call. The germline gives CDR1 SGHVS, CDR2 FQNEAQ. This CDR3 has 13 amino acids. Trimming took 5 bases from V and 1 from J, leaving 5 bases between them. CDR3 DNA: TGTGCCAGCAGCCCACAGAACACCGGGGAGCTGTTTTTT. This sequence encodes CASSPQNTGELFF.

V gene TRBV19 combines with J gene TRBJ1-5; D is unclear. Trimming removed 1 base from V and 6 bases from J, with 13 bases in between. The CDR3 is made up of 15 amino acids. Germline V lookup: CDR1 LNHDA, CDR2 SQIVND (reference sequence). CDR3 region: CASSIVWDTSQPQHF. The DNA for the CDR3 is TGTGCCAGTAGTATAGTATGGGATACTAGTCAGCCCCAGCATTTT.

In this sample, this clone turned up a few times. V gene TRBV7-9 combines with J gene TRBJ1-4; no clear D gene. This CDR3 spans 12 amino acids. Trimming took off 6 bases at V and 0 bases at J, with 2 bases between the two ends. The germline V gene encodes CDR1 SEHNR and CDR2 FQNEAQ (reference sequence). The CDR3 sequence is CASSTTNEKLFF. In DNA form, the CDR3 reads TGTGCCAGCAGTACAACTAATGAAAAACTGTTTTTT.

This sequence joins TRBV7-6 and TRBJ2-1, with a possible D match to TRBD2 (7 bases). Germline V gene data show CDR1 as SGHVS and CDR2 as FNYEAQ. V lost 2 bases and J 4 bases, leaving 15 bases between the germline ends. The CDR3 is 16 residues long. This CDR3 reads CASSLYRGAGYNEQFF. The CDR3 DNA follows: TGTGCCAGCAGCTTATATCGGGGGGCTGGATACAATGAGCAGTTCTTC.

The gene calls are TRBV2 and TRBJ1-2, with D maybe TRBD1 (5 bases). The germline V and J ends were trimmed by 3 bases and 6 bases, with 17 bases remaining between them. The V gene's germline CDR1 is SNHLY and CDR2 FYNNEI. The CDR3 sequence is 15 residues long. CDR3 in amino acids: CASSDLRRPTDGYTF. In DNA form, the CDR3 reads TGTGCCAGCAGTGATCTCCGGCGCCCGACAGATGGCTACACCTTC.

J is TRBJ2-7 and V is TRBV6-5; 11 nucleotides align to TRBD2. Germline CDR1 is MNHEY and CDR2 is SVGAGI. After removal of 6 bases from V and 3 bases from J, the junction contained 7 bases not matched to a gene. The length of the CDR3 is 15 residues. CDR3 DNA sequence: TGTGCCAGCAGCCCCCTAGCGGGGGGCTACTACGAGCAGTACTTC. This translates into CASSPLAGGYYEQYF.

The chain employs TRBV30 and TRBJ1-3; D unclear. This CDR3 comprises 14 residues. V was trimmed by 0 bases and J by 0 bases, leaving 6 bases between them. The germline V gene has CDR1 GTSNPN and CDR2 SVGIG (reference sequence). The CDR3 reads CAWSVLNSGNTIYF. The CDR3 DNA reads TGTGCCTGGAGTGTACTTAACTCTGGAAACACCATATATTTT.

This CDR3 reads CASSEKGASSYEQYF. The CDR3 nucleotides read TGTGCCAGCAGTGAAAAGGGGGCCTCCTCCTACGAGCAGTACTTC. The chain recombines TRBV6-1 with TRBJ2-7; TRBD1 matches at 7 bases. Germline V CDR1 and CDR2: MNHNS, SASEGT. The length of the CDR3 is 15 residues. Trimming at V came to 2 bases and at J to 0 bases, leaving 4 bases not matched to a gene.